A selection of T cell receptor beta chains follows, all from one sample in a study of cytomegalovirus exposure and HLA in healthy donors. TCRdb keeps only in-frame clones here, not all; method: immunoSEQ multiplex PCR. Of around 150,000 clones in the sample, about four fifths were seen once. Sequencing input: PBMCs. The source is a man aged 25 to 40 in good health and CMV-seronegative. CDR3s leave out the opening cysteine and the closing phenylalanine or tryptophan.

TRBJ1-4	TRBV16	ASSHGTAEEKLF
TRBJ1-1	TRBV28	ASSDRGMNTEAF
TRBJ2-2	TRBV7-3	ASSLSVQNTGELF
TRBJ2-7	TRBV6-1	ASKGGYYEQY
TRBJ1-1	TRBV23-1	ASSHPCETEAF
TRBJ2-1	TRBV5-1	ASSPGTASYNEQF
TRBJ2-2	TRBV5-1	ASTQNRGTGELF
TRBJ2-7	TRBV19	ASSMIRDSTYEQY
TRBJ1-1	TRBV4-1	ASSQGTKTGGKAF
TRBJ2-1	TRBV15	ATSREGTSGNNEQF
TRBJ1-2	TRBV2	ASIISPQGSRGYT
TRBJ2-1	TRBV4-1	ASSSSGVSYNEQF
TRBJ2-5	TRBV30	AWSVSGVQETQY
TRBJ1-5	TRBV15	ATSIAGQPQH
TRBJ2-7	TRBV6-5	ATRPGQGVYEQY
TRBJ1-2	TRBV18	ASSPPHDRVDGYT
TRBJ2-7	TRBV5-6	ASSEMRGGAYEQY
TRBJ2-7	TRBV4-1	ASSQAISSYEQY
TRBJ2-1	TRBV6-5	ASRLQREPYNEQF
TRBJ2-5	TRBV11-1	ASSFRASGGPLEETQY
TRBJ2-4	TRBV6-1	ASSVQINIQY
TRBJ2-4	TRBV5-4	ASSFRGKAKNIQY
TRBJ2-3	TRBV5-1	ASTPDEGYTDTQY
TRBJ1-3	TRBV27	ASRTGTGNTIY
TRBJ1-6	TRBV4-1	ASSQEKASSYNSPLH
-	TRBV28	ASSLSGINTSGRPYEQY
TRBJ2-1	TRBV28	ASEAALGQGENEQF
TRBJ1-6	TRBV29-1	SVAIGQESYNSPLN